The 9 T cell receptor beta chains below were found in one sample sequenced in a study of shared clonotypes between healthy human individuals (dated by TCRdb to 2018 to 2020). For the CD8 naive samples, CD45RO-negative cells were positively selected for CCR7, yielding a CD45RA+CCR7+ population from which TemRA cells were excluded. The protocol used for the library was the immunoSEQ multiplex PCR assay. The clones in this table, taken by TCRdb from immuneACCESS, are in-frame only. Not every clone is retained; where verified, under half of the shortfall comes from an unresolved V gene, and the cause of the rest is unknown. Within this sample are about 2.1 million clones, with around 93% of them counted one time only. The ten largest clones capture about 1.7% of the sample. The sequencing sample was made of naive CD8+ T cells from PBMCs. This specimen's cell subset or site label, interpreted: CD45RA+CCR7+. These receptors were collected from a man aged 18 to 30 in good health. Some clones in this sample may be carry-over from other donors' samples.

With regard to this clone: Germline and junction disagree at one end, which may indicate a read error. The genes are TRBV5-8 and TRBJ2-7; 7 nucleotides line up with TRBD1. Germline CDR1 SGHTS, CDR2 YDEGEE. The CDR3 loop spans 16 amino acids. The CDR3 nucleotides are TGTGCCAGGAGCTTAGAGGGACAGAATAGCTCCTACGAGCAGTACTTC. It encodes CARSLEGQNSSYEQYF.

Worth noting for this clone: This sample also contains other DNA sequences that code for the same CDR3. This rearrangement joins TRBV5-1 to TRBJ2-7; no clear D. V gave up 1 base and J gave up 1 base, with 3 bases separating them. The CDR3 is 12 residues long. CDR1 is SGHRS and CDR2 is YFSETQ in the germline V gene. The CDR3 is CASSLLSYEQYF. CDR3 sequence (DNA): TGCGCCAGCAGCTTGCTTTCCTACGAGCAGTACTTC.

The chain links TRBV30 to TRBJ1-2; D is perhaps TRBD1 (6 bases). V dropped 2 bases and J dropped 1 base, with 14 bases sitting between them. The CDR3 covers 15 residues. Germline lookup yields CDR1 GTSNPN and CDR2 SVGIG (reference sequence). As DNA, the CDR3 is TGTGCCTGGAGTACTCGGGACATTCATAACTATGGCTACACCTTC. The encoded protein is CAWSTRDIHNYGYTF.

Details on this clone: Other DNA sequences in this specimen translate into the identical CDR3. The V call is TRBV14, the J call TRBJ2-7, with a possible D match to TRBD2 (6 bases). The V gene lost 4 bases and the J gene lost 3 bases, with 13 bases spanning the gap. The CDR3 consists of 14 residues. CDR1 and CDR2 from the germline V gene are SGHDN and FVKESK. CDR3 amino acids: CASSPGLAIYEQYF. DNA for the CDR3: TGTGCCAGCAGCCCGGGACTGGCCATCTACGAGCAGTACTTC.

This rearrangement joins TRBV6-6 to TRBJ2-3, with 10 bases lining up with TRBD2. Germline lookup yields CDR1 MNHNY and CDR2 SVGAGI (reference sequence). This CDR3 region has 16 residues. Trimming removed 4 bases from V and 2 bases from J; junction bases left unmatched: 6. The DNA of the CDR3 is TGTGCCAGCAGTTTCAAAGGACTAGCGGTCACAGATACGCAGTATTTT. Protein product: CASSFKGLAVTDTQYF.

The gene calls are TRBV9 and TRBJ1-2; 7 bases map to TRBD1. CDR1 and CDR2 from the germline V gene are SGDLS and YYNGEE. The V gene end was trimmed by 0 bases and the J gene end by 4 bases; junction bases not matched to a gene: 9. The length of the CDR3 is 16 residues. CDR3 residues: CASSVGDRVSSYGYTF. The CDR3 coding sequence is TGTGCCAGCAGCGTAGGGGACAGAGTTAGTAGCTATGGCTACACCTTC.

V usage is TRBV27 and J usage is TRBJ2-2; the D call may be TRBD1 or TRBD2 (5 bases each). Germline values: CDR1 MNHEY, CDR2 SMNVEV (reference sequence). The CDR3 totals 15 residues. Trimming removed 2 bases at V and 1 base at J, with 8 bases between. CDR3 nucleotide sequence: TGTGCCAGCAGTTTAATGGGACGGAACACCGGGGAGCTGTTTTTT. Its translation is CASSLMGRNTGELFF.

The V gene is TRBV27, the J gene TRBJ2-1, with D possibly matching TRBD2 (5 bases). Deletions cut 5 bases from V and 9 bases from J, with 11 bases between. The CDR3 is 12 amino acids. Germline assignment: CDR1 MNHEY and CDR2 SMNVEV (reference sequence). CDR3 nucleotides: TGTGCCAGCAGTACGACTATTTTTGAGCAGTTCTTC. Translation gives CASSTTIFEQFF.

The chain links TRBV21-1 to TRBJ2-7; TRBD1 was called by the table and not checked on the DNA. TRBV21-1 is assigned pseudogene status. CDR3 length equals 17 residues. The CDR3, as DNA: TGTGCCAGCAGCAAGTCGATGGACACAACACTTCCCTACGAGCAGTACTTC. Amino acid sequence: CASSKSMDTTLPYEQYF.